The 19 T cell receptor beta chains listed next were all sequenced from one sample in a study of CXCR3-negative and CXCR3-positive naive CD8 T cells. The authors prepared UMI-labeled TRB cDNA libraries by 5' RACE. Using the 5' RACE reads, TCRdb records one entry per CDR3 protein without DNA. The specimen's table records under 45,000 distinct CDR3 sequences. Sequenced input: memory CD8+ T cells from blood. All receptors derive from a human donor in good health. Some clones in this sample may be carry-over from other donors' samples.

This chain links TRBV7-9 with TRBJ2-5; TCRdb picks TRBD1, but there is no DNA to check that call. The germline gives CDR1 SEHNR, CDR2 FQNEAQ (reference sequence). This CDR3 spans 15 amino acids. This CDR3 is CASSSSGAPQETQYF.

The chain employs TRBV2 and TRBJ2-7. This CDR3 spans 15 amino acids. CDR1 is SNHLY, CDR2 FYNNEI, per germline. The CDR3 sequence is CASSEGRGYDYEQYF. The full variable domain, with the rest looked up from reference TRBV2 and TRBJ2-7, is EPEVTQTPSHQVTQMGQEVILRCVPISNHLYFYWYRQILGQKVEFLVSFYNNEISEKSEIFDDQFSVERPDGSNFTLKIRSTKLEDSAMYFCASSEGRGYDYEQYFGPGTRLTVT.

The chain recombines TRBV4-3 with TRBJ2-3; TCRdb names TRBD1, which stays unverified in the absence of DNA. Germline CDR1 is LGHNA and CDR2 is YSLEER. The CDR3 length is 16 residues. CDR3 region: CASSQDQAGAFYTQYF.

The chain recombines TRBV28 with TRBJ2-3; TCRdb names TRBD1, which stays unverified in the absence of DNA. CDR3 size: 14 residues. CDR1 is MDHEN and CDR2 is SYDVKM in the germline V gene. CDR3 sequence reads: CASSLGQPTDTQYF.

This rearrangement joins TRBV28 to TRBJ2-3; TCRdb names TRBD2, which stays unverified in the absence of DNA. CDR1 is MDHEN, CDR2 SYDVKM, per germline. This CDR3 has 16 amino acids. The CDR3 here is CASSLTSGGRTDTQYF.

J is TRBJ1-5 and V is TRBV12-3 or TRBV12-4. The CDR3 extends over 12 amino acids. CDR3 sequence reads: CASRDGNQPQHF.

This chain uses TRBV15 with TRBJ1-4; TCRdb names TRBD1, which stays unverified in the absence of DNA. The CDR3 consists of 18 residues. Germline CDR1 and CDR2: LNHNV and YYDKDF (reference sequence). The CDR3 spells CATSRDSNTGTGSEKLFF.

The rearrangement joins TRBV6-4 to TRBJ2-1; TCRdb designates TRBD2, a call that cannot be tested without DNA. CDR1 MRHNA and CDR2 SNTAGT come from the germline V gene. This CDR3 is built from 16 residues. This chain's CDR3 is CASSKSPEGGGNEQFF.

V usage is TRBV28 and J usage is TRBJ2-2; TCRdb lists TRBD2, though no DNA is available to test this call. Germline values: CDR1 MDHEN, CDR2 SYDVKM. This CDR3 has 17 amino acids. This chain's CDR3 is CASSSAEWEGETGELFF.

This chain joins TRBV29-1 and TRBJ2-2; TCRdb proposes TRBD1, but this gene call is untestable without DNA. The germline V gene has CDR1 SQVTM and CDR2 ANQGSEA. The CDR3 totals 14 residues. This chain's CDR3 is CSVDPGKGTGELFF.

This rearrangement joins TRBV9 to TRBJ1-1. Germline assignment: CDR1 SGDLS and CDR2 YYNGEE. This CDR3 is built from 14 residues. The CDR3 sequence: CASSVGSMNTEAFF.

V is TRBV20-1 and J is TRBJ1-2. There are 11 residues in the CDR3. Per the germline V gene, CDR1 is DFQATT and CDR2 is SNEGSKA (reference sequence). This chain's CDR3 is CSARVGYGYTF.

The chain's CDR3 is CASSLGLADNEQYF. The chain couples TRBV27 to TRBJ2-7; TCRdb calls TRBD2, which cannot be checked without DNA. Germline V CDR1 and CDR2: MNHEY, SMNVEV (reference sequence). This CDR3 spans 14 amino acids.

This chain connects TRBV6-8 to TRBJ1-3; TCRdb indicates TRBD1, and absent DNA this call remains unverified. The CDR3 loop spans 18 amino acids. The germline CDR1 and CDR2 sequences are MNHGY and SAAAGT. This CDR3 reads CASMGPNRDRVIGNTIYF.

The chain employs TRBV20-1 and TRBJ2-1. Germline V CDR1 and CDR2: DFQATT, SNEGSKA (reference sequence). The CDR3 contains 11 residues. This CDR3 is CSAPSPNEQFF.

The rearrangement uses TRBV5-1 and TRBJ1-1; no DNA is available, so the TRBD1 call from TCRdb remains unchecked. Per germline, CDR1 SGHRS and CDR2 YFSETQ. The CDR3 loop spans 18 amino acids. CDR3 amino acids: CASSLWGAPGTTNTEAFF.

This rearrangement joins TRBV28 to TRBJ1-5; the D call from TCRdb, TRBD1, cannot be confirmed without DNA. This CDR3 has 13 amino acids. Germline CDR1 is MDHEN and CDR2 is SYDVKM. CDR3 amino acids: CASRSPGNQPQHF.

This chain's CDR3 is CASSQVRDSGQTQYF. This rearrangement joins TRBV7-6 to TRBJ2-5; TCRdb names TRBD1, which stays unverified in the absence of DNA. Germline-derived CDR1 and CDR2 are SGHVS and FNYEAQ. CDR3 size: 15 residues.

The chain couples TRBV14 to TRBJ1-1; TCRdb lists TRBD1, though no DNA is available to test this call. Per germline, CDR1 SGHDN and CDR2 FVKESK. The CDR3 extends over 17 amino acids. The chain's CDR3 is CASSQDWAGGLLAEAFF. Variable domain in full (rest from reference TRBV14 and TRBJ1-1): EAGVTQFPSHSVIEKGQTVTLRCDPISGHDNLYWYRRVMGKEIKFLLHFVKESKQDESGMPNNRFLAERTGGTYSTLKVQPAELEDSGVYFCASSQDWAGGLLAEAFFGQGTRLTVV.